This T cell receptor beta chain was captured by sequencing in a study of blood T cell repertoires in COVID-19 (dated by TCRdb to 2020 to 2021). About the full investigation: Samples from collaborators originated in the United States, Italy and Spain and spanned both the acute and convalescent phases of COVID-19. The prospective study material was composed of cDNA or gDNA derived from T cells, B-cell-depleted T cells, or PBMCs. The repertoires were made available in a free public database intended to serve as a resource for research on the immune response to SARS-CoV-2. Deeply sampled blood TCRbeta repertoires from subjects exposed to, actively infected with, or recovered from COVID-19 were included in the dataset. The samples were drawn from the first 160 participants of the ongoing ImmuneRACE study and from roughly 1,300 subjects provided by 6 global collaborators. Nearly every sample came with metadata listing a de-identified subject ID, COVID-19 status, age in years and sex. HLA class I and class II types, where available, came from metadata supplied by the sample provider rather than from assay-based typing.

TCRbeta CDR3 regions were amplified from genomic DNA by means of the immunoSEQ Assay, a bias-controlled multiplex PCR. Regarding the original processing steps: Within the assay, amplification of reference gene primers was used to estimate how many nucleated cells each sample contained. To quantify the absolute abundance of each unique TCRbeta CDR3 rearrangement, sequence reads were collapsed and filtered. For each sample, productive Simpson clonality was calculated as the square root of Simpson's diversity index over productive rearrangements. This immuneACCESS table, as held by TCRdb, lists in-frame sequences with V and J called but not all clones. Of the missing ones, under half trace to an unresolved V gene in checked studies; the others have no known cause. For V, J and clone size, that table is used; D and trimming come from the DNA. The sample profile shows roughly 130,000 clones; over 85% of them were found once. The leading ten clones occupy 4% to 5% of the sample.

At one collaborating source in Seattle, patients were enrolled during active infection and were followed longitudinally through the course of disease. Whole blood was collected in K2EDTA tubes by collaborating institutions according to the institutions' own protocols. Collaborator samples were shipped for TCRbeta analysis as frozen whole blood, isolated PBMCs, or DNA extracted from either sample type. Spanning cysteine to phenylalanine, the CDR3 consists of 17 amino acids. Only the CDR3 DNA stays, 51 bases, in frame from base 1. The research as a whole found: The amount of clinical and demographic metadata varied by source and participant and was provided uncurated.

Worth noting for this clone: Its cognate antigen has yet to be identified. Within one base of it there is no much larger clone, and no base qualities were kept.

The sequenced sample consisted of peripheral blood. Recombination connected TRBV21-1 to TRBJ1-5; TRBD1 is taken as the D call from the table, unchecked against the DNA. TRBV21-1 is termed a pseudogene. This clonotype originated in a man aged 60 to 75 with COVID-19, enrolled during active disease. For the CDR3, the sequence is CASSKGPDREWDQPQHF. In nucleotides, the sequence is TGTGCCAGCAGCAAAGGCCCGGACAGGGAGTGGGATCAGCCCCAGCATTTT.